These 24 T cell receptor beta chains share one sample of origin, sequenced in a study of T cell changes during pregnancy in multiple sclerosis. Only in-frame clones appear in the TCRdb table, and some are missing; sequencing was by immunoSEQ multiplex PCR. The data show more than 50,000 clones, with roughly 94% seen just once and 2% to 3% held by the top ten. The input for sequencing was CD8+ T cells from peripheral blood mononuclear cells, taken after pregnancy. The receptors shown here come from a female donor with multiple sclerosis, enrolled in a pregnancy study.

This clone was detected only once. Additional DNA sequences in this sample encode the identical CDR3. The chain has TRBV27 and TRBJ2-7; D call uncertain. CDR3 length equals 11 residues. V dropped 8 bases and J dropped 0 bases, with 5 bases sitting between them. Germline assignment: CDR1 MNHEY and CDR2 SMNVEV (reference sequence). In DNA, the CDR3 is TGTGCCAGCTCTAGCTCCTACGAGCAGTACTTC. Amino acid sequence: CASSSSYEQYF.

This sequence joins TRBV7-2 and TRBJ1-1; 8 positions match TRBD1. The germline gives CDR1 SGHTA, CDR2 FQGNSA. The CDR3 totals 15 residues. V was clipped by 1 base and J by 5 bases; unmatched bases: 6. CDR3 nucleotide sequence: TGTGCCAGCAGCTTAGGTTGGACAGGGAGTACTGAAGCTTTCTTT. Translating it yields CASSLGWTGSTEAFF.

The CDR3 loop reads CASSLRQGWPIQYF. CDR3 nucleotides: TGTGCCAGCAGCTTACGGCAGGGTTGGCCCATTCAGTACTTC. The genes are TRBV13 and TRBJ2-4; D perhaps matches TRBD1 (5 bases). Per the germline V gene, CDR1 is PRHDT and CDR2 is FYEKMQ (reference sequence). The CDR3 sequence is 14 residues long. Trimming left V 2 bases short and J 9 bases short, with 14 bases between.

This chain links TRBV28 with TRBJ2-3; 9 nucleotides agree with TRBD2. The V and J ends lost 6 bases and 0 bases, in that order; junction bases with no gene match: 4. The CDR3 length is 15 residues. Per germline, CDR1 MDHEN and CDR2 SYDVKM. The CDR3 sequence is CASRLLAGSTDTQYF. The CDR3 DNA sequence: TGTGCCAGCAGGCTACTAGCGGGTAGCACAGATACGCAGTATTTT.

The CDR3 region is CASRTRGTTYEQYF. CDR3 nucleotides: TGTGCCAGCAGAACTCGCGGGACTACCTACGAGCAGTACTTC. V usage is TRBV28 and J usage is TRBJ2-7; 7 nucleotides agree with TRBD2. Germline CDR1 and CDR2: MDHEN and SYDVKM. The CDR3 runs 14 residues. V lost 6 bases, J lost 2 bases, and 7 bases stayed unmatched. Combining the CDR3 with reference TRBV28 and TRBJ2-7 gives the whole variable domain DVKVTQSSRYLVKRTGEKVFLECVQDMDHENMFWYRQDPGLGLRLIYFSYDVKMKEKGDIPEGYSVSREKKERFSLILESASTNQTSMYLCASRTRGTTYEQYFGPGTRLTVT.

The chain has TRBV9 and TRBJ2-3; TRBD2 aligns across 12 bases. The CDR3 sequence is 15 residues long. Looked up from germline, CDR1 is SGDLS and CDR2 is YYNGEE. Trimming took 0 bases from V and 5 from J; bases not matched to a gene: 1. Here the CDR3 reads CASSVGGLAGDTQYF. The CDR3 DNA sequence: TGTGCCAGCAGCGTAGGGGGACTAGCGGGAGATACGCAGTATTTT.

The genes are TRBV5-6 and TRBJ2-1, with TRBD2 matching 10 bases. Germline V gene sequence: CDR1 SGHDT, CDR2 YYEEEE. The CDR3 loop spans 19 amino acids. V trimming: 3 bases; J trimming: 5 bases; junction bases outside the gene matches: 17. Written as DNA, the CDR3 is TGTGCCAGCAGCTGGGTAGGACTAGCGGCAAGCGTAGCTAACAATGAGCAGTTCTTC. Translating gives CASSWVGLAASVANNEQFF.

The gene calls are TRBV11-2 and TRBJ2-7; unclear D gene. V was clipped by 0 bases and J by 5 bases, with 5 bases between them. Germline CDR1 reads SGHAT; CDR2 reads FQNNGV. The CDR3 extends over 12 amino acids. The CDR3 loop reads CASSLDSNEQYF. Written as DNA, the CDR3 is TGTGCCAGCAGCTTAGATAGTAACGAGCAGTACTTC.

The chain is built from TRBV4-1 and TRBJ2-1; 7 bases line up with TRBD2. CDR3 size: 16 residues. The germline V gene has CDR1 MGHRA and CDR2 YSYEKL. Trimming took 3 bases from V and 0 from J; bases not matched to a gene: 5. This chain's CDR3 is CASSQELASSYNEQFF. For the CDR3, the DNA is TGCGCCAGCAGCCAGGAACTAGCGAGCTCCTACAATGAGCAGTTCTTC.

The chain has TRBV9 and TRBJ2-3; D perhaps matches TRBD2 (6 bases). Trimming removed 0 bases from V and 4 bases from J, with 12 bases in between. Germline V gene data show CDR1 as SGDLS and CDR2 as YYNGEE. There are 15 residues in the CDR3. The chain's CDR3 is CASSVAVSGSDTQYF. CDR3 DNA sequence: TGTGCCAGCAGCGTAGCCGTTAGCGGATCAGATACGCAGTATTTT.

The chain combines TRBV13 with TRBJ2-3; 8 bases map to TRBD2. Germline values: CDR1 PRHDT, CDR2 FYEKMQ (reference sequence). Trimming cost V 5 bases and J 3 bases; bases outside gene matches: 7. The CDR3 runs 15 residues. CDR3 nucleotide sequence: TGTGCCAGCAGCGAAGCGGGAGTTTGGACAGATACGCAGTATTTT. This encodes CASSEAGVWTDTQYF.

The CDR3 loop reads CASSPLGQGREKYF. In DNA, the CDR3 is TGTGCCAGCAGTCCCCTCGGACAGGGAAGGGAAAAGTACTTC. This chain links TRBV27 with TRBJ2-7; 8 bases agree with TRBD1. Germline assignment: CDR1 MNHEY and CDR2 SMNVEV (reference sequence). The CDR3 contains 14 residues. The V gene end was trimmed by 5 bases and the J gene end by 11 bases; junction bases not matched to a gene: 14.

The rearrangement uses TRBV30 and TRBJ2-7; D remains unclear. CDR3 length: 11 amino acids. The ends were cut back, 0 bases at V and 5 bases at J, with 5 bases in the middle. Looked up from germline, CDR1 is GTSNPN and CDR2 is SVGIG (reference sequence). The CDR3 region is CAWSVIDEQYF. The CDR3 DNA reads TGTGCCTGGAGTGTAATAGACGAGCAGTACTTC.

This rearrangement joins TRBV27 to TRBJ1-5; 9 bases are shared with TRBD1. The V gene end was trimmed by 8 bases and the J gene end by 5 bases; junction bases not matched to a gene: 4. The CDR3 is 13 residues long. Germline V gives CDR1 MNHEY, CDR2 SMNVEV (reference sequence). The CDR3 DNA reads as TGTGCCAGCGGGGGACAGGGCTATCAGCCCCAGCATTTT. It codes for CASGGQGYQPQHF.

This clone has just one count. The V and J genes are TRBV13 and TRBJ2-1; maybe TRBD2 (6 bases). V was shortened by 0 bases and J by 2 bases, with 20 bases between the two germline ends. CDR1 is PRHDT and CDR2 is FYEKMQ in the germline V gene (reference sequence). The CDR3 sequence is 19 residues long. In DNA, the CDR3 is TGTGCCAGCAGCTTAGGCCGTTTTGGGAATAGCGGAACCTACAATGAGCAGTTCTTC. Protein: CASSLGRFGNSGTYNEQFF. The complete variable domain, with remaining parts taken from reference TRBV13 and TRBJ2-1, reads AAGVIQSPRHLIKEKRETATLKCYPIPRHDTVYWYQQGPGQDPQFLISFYEKMQSDKGSIPDRFSAQQFSDYHSELNMSSLELGDSALYFCASSLGRFGNSGTYNEQFFGPGTRLTVL.

The V and J genes are TRBV15 and TRBJ1-3; no definite D call. Trimming removed 0 bases at V and 3 bases at J, with 6 bases between. Germline V lookup: CDR1 LNHNV, CDR2 YYDKDF (reference sequence). This CDR3 comprises 14 residues. The CDR3 coding sequence is TGTGCCACCAGCAGAGATGGCGGTGGAAACACCATATATTTT. Amino acids: CATSRDGGGNTIYF. Filled out from reference TRBV15 and TRBJ1-3, the complete variable domain reads DAMVIQNPRYQVTQFGKPVTLSCSQTLNHNVMYWYQQKSSQAPKLLFHYYDKDFNNEADTPDNFQSRRPNTSFCFLDIRSPGLGDTAMYLCATSRDGGGNTIYFGEGSWLTVV.

The rearrangement uses TRBV4-1 and TRBJ2-7; 9 positions match TRBD2. V trimming: 0 bases; J trimming: 6 bases; junction bases outside the gene matches: 6. The germline gives CDR1 MGHRA, CDR2 YSYEKL. CDR3 length: 15 residues. CDR3 in DNA: TGCGCCAGCAGCCAAGATTCCCTAGCGGGAACCGAGCAGTACTTC. Translation: CASSQDSLAGTEQYF.

The rearrangement links TRBV15 to TRBJ1-2; D remains ambiguous. The germline V gene has CDR1 LNHNV and CDR2 YYDKDF (reference sequence). The CDR3 spans 16 residues. V shed 5 bases and J shed 2 bases, with 18 bases lying between them. CDR3 sequence: CATSEAPGLKNYGYTF. In DNA form, the CDR3 reads TGTGCCACCAGCGAGGCACCGGGGTTAAAAAACTATGGCTACACCTTC.

CDR3 DNA sequence: TGTGCCCGTTCGACTAGCAGGTACCAAGAGACCCAGTACTTC. Amino acids: CARSTSRYQETQYF. This sequence joins TRBV2 and TRBJ2-5; TRBD2 aligns across 7 bases. The V gene's germline CDR1 is SNHLY and CDR2 FYNNEI. The CDR3 has 14 residues. J lost 0 bases, V lost 11 bases, and 9 bases had no gene match.

Only one count was recorded for this clone. The genes are TRBV7-9 and TRBJ1-4; 10 positions match TRBD1. The CDR3 is 16 amino acids. From germline, CDR1 is SEHNR and CDR2 FQNEAQ (reference sequence). The junction had 6 bases not matched to a gene; V was cut back by 5 bases and J by 3 bases. CDR3 loop: CASSARDRGANEKLFF. CDR3 DNA: TGTGCCAGCAGCGCCCGGGACAGGGGAGCTAATGAAAAACTGTTTTTT.

CDR3 region: CASSVGGGWMNTEAFF. The CDR3 DNA follows: TGTGCCAGCAGCGTAGGGGGGGGCTGGATGAACACTGAAGCTTTCTTT. V is TRBV9 and J is TRBJ1-1, with D perhaps matching TRBD1 (6 bases). The V end lost 0 bases, the J end lost 0 bases, and 12 bases lay between the germline ends. Germline-derived CDR1 and CDR2 are SGDLS and YYNGEE. This CDR3 region has 16 residues.

This clone was seen a single time. The gene calls are TRBV27 and TRBJ1-2, with unresolved D. The V end lost 3 bases, the J end lost 1 base, and 6 bases lay between the germline ends. Germline lookup yields CDR1 MNHEY and CDR2 SMNVEV (reference sequence). The CDR3 has 13 residues. The CDR3 region has the DNA TGTGCCAGCAGTTTGGGCAATAACTATGGCTACACCTTC. This gives the protein CASSLGNNYGYTF.

The rearrangement joins TRBV11-2 to TRBJ2-7, with 9 bases fitting TRBD1. CDR1 SGHAT and CDR2 FQNNGV come from the germline V gene. The CDR3 sequence is 14 residues long. With 4 bases clipped from V and 4 bases from J, the junction kept 5 bases outside the gene matches. Written as DNA, the CDR3 is TGTGCCAGCAGCTACGGGACAGGGATGTACGAGCAGTACTTC. It yields the protein CASSYGTGMYEQYF. Full variable domain (outside the CDR3, taken from reference TRBV11-2 and TRBJ2-7): EAGVAQSPRYKIIEKRQSVAFWCNPISGHATLYWYQQILGQGPKLLIQFQNNGVVDDSQLPKDRFSAERLKGVDSTLKIQPAKLEDSAVYLCASSYGTGMYEQYFGPGTRLTVT.

The chain is built from TRBV13 and TRBJ1-2, with D perhaps matching TRBD1 (5 bases). The CDR3 covers 15 residues. Trimming cost V 4 bases and J 3 bases, with 15 bases left between them. Germline loops: CDR1 PRHDT, CDR2 FYEKMQ (reference sequence). The CDR3 spells CASSSQGLGDYGYTF. CDR3 DNA sequence: TGTGCCAGCAGCTCCCAGGGCTTAGGGGACTATGGCTACACCTTC.